The rows below give T cell receptor beta chains drawn from one sample of a study of Tregs in tolerant kidney transplant recipients. Profiling relied on immunoSEQ multiplex PCR, and the TCRdb table lists in-frame clones only, not all of them. This sample has more than 95,000 clones, with roughly 92% found just once. The sequenced sample was CD4+ T cells from blood. The receptors were gathered from a human donor in good health. The CDR3 runs from the conserved cysteine through the conserved F or W. Each record gives: D gene, J gene, clone size, V gene, CDR3 DNA, CDR3 protein. A D gene is named only where the DNA matches it firmly. Size is stated for part of the rows, as once, few or many counts, or as a class when the clone is expanded.

D: -; J: TRBJ2-1; size: -; V: TRBV6-4; DNA: TGTGCCAGCAGTGACGGGCTCTACAATGAGCAGTTCTTC; CDR3: CASSDGLYNEQFF
D: TRBD1; J: TRBJ2-7; size: -; V: TRBV5-1; DNA: TGCGCCAGCAGCTTGACAGGGGGATCCGAAGCGCAGTACTTC; CDR3: CASSLTGGSEAQYF
D: -; J: TRBJ1-4; size: -; V: TRBV19; DNA: TGTGCCAGCGCTCAAACTTGGGCTAATGAAAAACTGTTTTTT; CDR3: CASAQTWANEKLFF
D: -; J: TRBJ1-4; size: -; V: TRBV18; DNA: TGTGCCAGCTCACCAAGGACTTCAACTAATGAAAAACTGTTTTTT; CDR3: CASSPRTSTNEKLFF
D: -; J: TRBJ1-2; size: -; V: TRBV6-5; DNA: TGTGCCAGCAGTTACTCTTTCAGGGATTGGAACTATGGCTACACCTTC; CDR3: CASSYSFRDWNYGYTF
D: -; J: TRBJ1-2; size: -; V: TRBV4-1; DNA: TGCGCCAGCAGCCAAGTACTACAGCGAGACAACTATGGCTACACCTTC; CDR3: CASSQVLQRDNYGYTF
D: -; J: TRBJ2-6; size: -; V: TRBV11-3; DNA: TGTGCCAGCAGCTTCGGTAGGTTCGTGGGGCACTCTGGGGCCAACGTCCTGACTTTC; CDR3: CASSFGRFVGHSGANVLTF
D: -; J: TRBJ2-5; size: few; V: TRBV19; DNA: TGTGCCAGTAGTCCGTCAGGACTCCGGGAGACCCAGTACTTC; CDR3: CASSPSGLRETQYF
D: -; J: TRBJ2-6; size: -; V: TRBV6-5; DNA: TGTGCCAGCAGTTACTCAAGACGTTCTGGGGCCAACGTCCTGACTTTC; CDR3: CASSYSRRSGANVLTF
D: -; J: TRBJ1-5; size: -; V: TRBV4-2; DNA: TGTGCCAGCACCCAGGACGGGGCTAGCAATCAGCCCCAGCATTTT; CDR3: CASTQDGASNQPQHF
D: -; J: TRBJ1-5; size: few; V: TRBV19; DNA: TGTGCCAGTGTTGGGGCGGCAGGGCTGGCTCAGCCCCAGCATTTT; CDR3: CASVGAAGLAQPQHF
D: TRBD1; J: TRBJ2-7; size: few; V: TRBV2; DNA: TGTGCCAGCAGGCTGACAGGGTCAAGCTCCTACGAGCAGTACTTC; CDR3: CASRLTGSSSYEQYF
D: -; J: TRBJ1-1; size: -; V: TRBV29-1; DNA: TGCAGCGTCGACAGCGCGAACACTGAAGCTTTCTTT; CDR3: CSVDSANTEAFF
D: TRBD2; J: TRBJ2-2; size: -; V: TRBV7-9; DNA: TGTGCCAGCAGCCCCACGGGACTAGCGAACACCGGGGAGCTGTTTTTT; CDR3: CASSPTGLANTGELFF
D: -; J: TRBJ1-5; size: -; V: TRBV6-5; DNA: TGTGCCAGCAGTTATGATAGGGATAGCAATCAGCCCCAGCATTTT; CDR3: CASSYDRDSNQPQHF
D: -; J: TRBJ2-2; size: -; V: TRBV14; DNA: TGTGCCAGCAGCCCACTAGGGAGGAACACCGGGGAGCTGTTTTTT; CDR3: CASSPLGRNTGELFF
D: TRBD1; J: TRBJ2-3; size: -; V: TRBV18; DNA: TGTGCCAGCGCATCGACAGGGGGTACAGATACGCAGTATTTT; CDR3: CASASTGGTDTQYF
D: -; J: TRBJ2-7; size: -; V: TRBV19; DNA: TGTGCCAGTAGTATAAATCCCCACGGACACATCTACGAGCAGTACTTC; CDR3: CASSINPHGHIYEQYF
D: -; J: TRBJ1-4; size: -; V: TRBV27; DNA: TGTGCCAGCACCCGGGCGGGGGGTGAAAAACTGTTTTTT; CDR3: CASTRAGGEKLFF
D: -; J: TRBJ2-7; size: medium-sized; V: TRBV7-9; DNA: TGTGCCAGCAGCTTAGGGGAGGTAACCGGGACAGTTCCCTACGAGCAGTACTTC; CDR3: CASSLGEVTGTVPYEQYF
D: -; J: TRBJ1-6; size: -; V: TRBV7-6; DNA: TGTGCCAGCAGCTTTGAAAATTCACCCCTCCACTTT; CDR3: CASSFENSPLHF
D: -; J: TRBJ2-5; size: -; V: TRBV18; DNA: TGTGCCAGCTCTACACGCGCGGGCCAAGAGACCCAGTACTTC; CDR3: CASSTRAGQETQYF
D: TRBD1; J: TRBJ2-3; size: -; V: TRBV19; DNA: TGTGCCAGTAGCCGCCGACAGGGGGCAATGACAGATACGCAGTATTTT; CDR3: CASSRRQGAMTDTQYF
D: -; J: TRBJ1-4; size: -; V: TRBV2; DNA: TGTGCCAGCAGTGCTTTAGGCGGGGAAAAACTGTTTTTT; CDR3: CASSALGGEKLFF
D: -; J: TRBJ1-4; size: once; V: TRBV10-3; DNA: TGTGCCATCAGTGAAGGCAGGCTGGCCGAAAAACTGTTTTTT; CDR3: CAISEGRLAEKLFF
D: TRBD2; J: TRBJ2-3; size: -; V: TRBV7-9; DNA: TGTGCCAGCAGCCCACGCGGGGGGGCGGGCGACAACACAGATACGCAGTATTTT; CDR3: CASSPRGGAGDNTDTQYF
D: TRBD2; J: TRBJ2-1; size: -; V: TRBV6-5; DNA: TGTGCCAGCAGTTCACTAGCGGGGGGAAACAATGAGCAGTTCTTC; CDR3: CASSSLAGGNNEQFF
D: TRBD1; J: TRBJ2-2; size: -; V: TRBV5-5; DNA: TGTGCCAGCAGTTTGGGCTTATCACAGGGGTTAACCGGGGAGCTGTTTTTT; CDR3: CASSLGLSQGLTGELFF
D: TRBD1; J: TRBJ1-1; size: -; V: TRBV7-9; DNA: TGTGCCAGCAGCTTAGGGACAGGGAGAACTGAAGCTTTCTTT; CDR3: CASSLGTGRTEAFF
D: TRBD2; J: TRBJ2-3; size: -; V: TRBV5-1; DNA: TGCGCCAGCAGCCCTGGGGGGGTTGATTCAGATACGCAGTATTTT; CDR3: CASSPGGVDSDTQYF
D: TRBD1; J: TRBJ1-2; size: -; V: TRBV2; DNA: TGTGCCAGCAGGACGAGACAGGGGATCTATGGCTACACCTTC; CDR3: CASRTRQGIYGYTF
D: -; J: TRBJ2-7; size: -; V: TRBV9; DNA: TGTGCCAGCAGCCCTACTAGTACGACCTACGAGCAGTACTTC; CDR3: CASSPTSTTYEQYF
D: -; J: TRBJ2-1; size: -; V: TRBV5-6; DNA: TGTGCCAGCACCCCATTATCAGGGAGGATTCCGTTCTACAATGAGCAGTTCTTC; CDR3: CASTPLSGRIPFYNEQFF
D: TRBD2; J: TRBJ2-2; size: -; V: TRBV19; DNA: TGTGCCAGCAGTCTGCTTGGCGGGAGGCCGGACACCGGGGAGCTGTTTTTT; CDR3: CASSLLGGRPDTGELFF
D: TRBD1; J: TRBJ2-4; size: -; V: TRBV23-1; DNA: TGCGCCAGCAGACGGACAGGTCCTCAGGAAAACATTCAGTACTTC; CDR3: CASRRTGPQENIQYF
D: -; J: TRBJ1-2; size: -; V: TRBV30; DNA: TGTGCCTGGAGTGTAGCAAAGTACTATGGCTACACCTTC; CDR3: CAWSVAKYYGYTF
D: -; J: TRBJ2-3; size: -; V: TRBV6-5; DNA: TGTGCCAGCAGTTACTCGATCAAGGGGACAGATACGCAGTATTTT; CDR3: CASSYSIKGTDTQYF
D: -; J: TRBJ2-7; size: -; V: TRBV18; DNA: TGTGCCAGCTCACCACGACGGGAAACCTACGAGCAGTACTTC; CDR3: CASSPRRETYEQYF
D: -; J: TRBJ1-2; size: -; V: TRBV6-5; DNA: TGTGCCAGAGGACACTCAAGTTTCGTTAACTATGGCTACACCTTC; CDR3: CARGHSSFVNYGYTF
D: -; J: TRBJ2-7; size: -; V: TRBV15; DNA: TGTGCCACCAGCCGACCCTGGTTAGGAGGGTACGAGCAGTACTTC; CDR3: CATSRPWLGGYEQYF
D: -; J: TRBJ1-6; size: -; V: TRBV7-9; DNA: TGTGCCAGCAGCCCATCTACGGGCAATTCACCCCTTCACTTT; CDR3: CASSPSTGNSPLHF
D: -; J: TRBJ2-1; size: once; V: TRBV2; DNA: TGTGCCAGCATACAGGACGGCGGGAATGAGCAGTTCTTC; CDR3: CASIQDGGNEQFF
D: -; J: TRBJ2-5; size: -; V: TRBV29-1; DNA: TGCAGCGTTGTCCATCAAGAGACCCAGTACTTC; CDR3: CSVVHQETQYF
D: TRBD1; J: TRBJ2-7; size: -; V: TRBV2; DNA: TGTGCCAGCTCCGGGACAGGGCCCAACGAGCAGTACTTC; CDR3: CASSGTGPNEQYF
D: -; J: TRBJ1-2; size: -; V: TRBV9; DNA: TGTGCCAGCAGCGCCGCCGGGGGCCAAGTCGAGGGCTACACCTTC; CDR3: CASSAAGGQVEGYTF
D: -; J: TRBJ1-4; size: -; V: TRBV18; DNA: TGTGCCAGCTCACCGGGGGCGTCTAATGAAAAACTGTTTTTT; CDR3: CASSPGASNEKLFF
D: -; J: TRBJ1-5; size: -; V: TRBV15; DNA: TGTGCCACCAGCAGAGATAAGGCAGGGTACGGGAGTCAGCCCCAGCATTTT; CDR3: CATSRDKAGYGSQPQHF
D: TRBD1; J: TRBJ2-6; size: -; V: TRBV7-9; DNA: TGTGCCAGCATCACCGGGACAGACAACTCTGGGGCCAACGTCCTGACTTTC; CDR3: CASITGTDNSGANVLTF
D: -; J: TRBJ2-1; size: -; V: TRBV5-6; DNA: TGTGCCAGCAGCTTGGATGGGACTCCCACCTACAATGAGCAGTTCTTC; CDR3: CASSLDGTPTYNEQFF